What follows are 19 T cell receptor beta chains derived from one specimen sequenced in a study of spatial heterogeneity in lung cancer. The time point denotes: blood at routine non-recurrence follow-up after resection. From the 5' RACE reads, TCRdb called clonotypes with MiXCR, one entry per CDR3 protein. In the table there are approximately 70,000 distinct CDR3 sequences, 8% to 10% of which are singletons. This specimen was PBMCs, taken at follow-up. Receptors were obtained from a female donor with early-stage non-small cell lung cancer.

This clonotype was observed at least ten times. In nucleotides, the CDR3 is TGCGCCAGCAGCCCGTCCGTCGGAAACACCATATATTTT. It specifies CASSPSVGNTIYF. The V gene is TRBV5-1, the J gene TRBJ1-3; D gene unclear. The CDR3 consists of 13 residues. Germline-derived CDR1 and CDR2 are SGHRS and YFSETQ. V was pared by 4 bases and J by 4 bases, with 9 bases between.

This clonotype turned up a few times. The V gene is TRBV7-2, the J gene TRBJ2-2; 7 bases align to TRBD1. CDR3 length: 14 amino acids. The V and J ends lost 6 bases and 3 bases, in that order; junction bases with no gene match: 4. Germline-derived CDR1 and CDR2 are SGHTA and FQGNSA. This CDR3 is CASSPGQYTGELFF. CDR3 DNA sequence: TGTGCCAGCAGTCCGGGACAGTACACCGGGGAGCTGTTTTTT.

This clonotype was picked up many times. The V and J genes are TRBV4-1 and TRBJ1-6, with D tentatively TRBD1 (5 bases). V lost 0 bases, J lost 7 bases, and 13 bases lay in between. This CDR3 spans 16 amino acids. Germline CDR1 is MGHRA and CDR2 is YSYEKL. CDR3 amino acids: CASSQDGDLGNSPLHF. The DNA of the CDR3 is TGCGCCAGCAGCCAAGATGGGGACTTGGGGAATTCACCCCTCCACTTT.

In nucleotides, the CDR3 is TGCGCCAGCAGCTTGGAATCACCTCACAATGAGCAGTTCTTC. Its translation: CASSLESPHNEQFF. The rearrangement uses TRBV5-1 and TRBJ2-1; D gene ambiguous. Germline V gene lookup returns CDR1 SGHRS and CDR2 YFSETQ. The CDR3 runs to 14 residues. The V and J ends lost 0 bases and 5 bases respectively, with 9 bases between them.

The chain employs TRBV20-1 and TRBJ2-2, with 10 bases identical to TRBD1. Losses at the gene ends were 2 bases for V and 7 bases for J; bases not matched to a gene: 4. Germline V CDR1 and CDR2: DFQATT, SNEGSKA (reference sequence). This CDR3 has 14 residues. The DNA for the CDR3 is TGCAGTGCTAGACAGACAGGGGGCGGCGGGGAGCTGTTTTTT. Translating it yields CSARQTGGGGELFF.

This clonotype was found many times. The chain has TRBV29-1 and TRBJ2-6, with 8 bases aligning to TRBD1. Per the germline V gene, CDR1 is SQVTM and CDR2 is ANQGSEA. The V and J ends lost 4 bases and 2 bases, in that order; junction bases with no gene match: 7. The CDR3 runs to 16 residues. This chain's CDR3 is CSVGDRGPAGANVLTF. DNA for the CDR3: TGCAGCGTTGGCGACAGGGGTCCTGCTGGGGCCAACGTCCTGACTTTC.

This clonotype was recorded many times. The V and J genes are TRBV28 and TRBJ2-7; D is undetermined. V was trimmed by 7 bases and J by 2 bases, leaving 12 bases between them. This CDR3 spans 13 amino acids. Germline CDR1 reads MDHEN; CDR2 reads SYDVKM. The DNA for the CDR3 is TGTGCCAGCAATCCGGGTACCCCCTACGAGCAGTACTTC. Its translation is CASNPGTPYEQYF.

V gene TRBV20-1 combines with J gene TRBJ2-1, with D maybe TRBD1 (7 bases). CDR1 is DFQATT and CDR2 is SNEGSKA in the germline V gene (reference sequence). This CDR3 is 15 amino acids long. CDR3 bases: TGCAGCCCGAGATCCGACAGGGAGGCCTACAATGAGCAGTTCTTC. This sequence encodes CSPRSDREAYNEQFF.

This clonotype has more than one count but fewer than ten. CDR3 nucleotide sequence: TGCGCCAGCAGCCTCTCAGGGGCGCATGATGGCTACACCTTC. Protein: CASSLSGAHDGYTF. The chain combines TRBV5-1 with TRBJ1-2, with TRBD1 as a possible D gene (6 bases). Per germline, CDR1 SGHRS and CDR2 YFSETQ. The CDR3 contains 14 residues. Trimming left V 4 bases short and J 6 bases short, with 16 bases between. The entire variable domain, with the rest obtained from reference TRBV5-1 and TRBJ1-2, is as follows: KAGVTQTPRYLIKTRGQQVTLSCSPISGHRSVSWYQQTPGQGLQFLFEYFSETQRNKGNFPGRFSGRQFSNSRSEMNVSTLELGDSALYLCASSLSGAHDGYTFGSGTRLTVV.

The sample holds many counts of this clonotype. CDR3 region: CSAGRGYYNEQFF. CDR3 nucleotides: TGCAGCGCTGGACGCGGGTACTACAATGAGCAGTTCTTC. The chain combines TRBV29-1 with TRBJ2-1; D possibly corresponds to TRBD2 (5 bases). Germline CDR1 is SQVTM and CDR2 is ANQGSEA. Trimming left V 7 bases short and J 3 bases short, with 13 bases between. This CDR3 is 13 amino acids long.

Many counts were recorded for this clonotype. The CDR3 coding sequence is TGCAGTGCTAGAGTCCTAGCGGGAAGCTCCTACAATGAGCAGTTCTTC. Protein sequence: CSARVLAGSSYNEQFF. V and J are TRBV20-1 and TRBJ2-1, with 9 bases that match TRBD2. V lost 1 base to trimming and J lost 0 bases; unmatched junction nucleotides: 4. Germline V gene sequence: CDR1 DFQATT, CDR2 SNEGSKA (reference sequence). There are 16 residues in the CDR3.

This clonotype was seen only a few times. The chain uses TRBV9 and TRBJ2-5; D not certain. The CDR3 length is 14 residues. The germline V gene has CDR1 SGDLS and CDR2 YYNGEE. Trimming removed 0 bases at V and 2 bases at J, with 8 bases between. CDR3 in amino acids: CASSVGTFQETQYF. The DNA for the CDR3 is TGTGCCAGCAGCGTAGGAACGTTTCAAGAGACCCAGTACTTC.

This clonotype was seen more than once but under ten times. The chain links TRBV7-9 to TRBJ1-4; 7 nucleotides line up with TRBD1. Unmatched junction bases numbered 4, after V lost 3 bases and J lost 0 bases. Germline CDR1 and CDR2: SEHNR and FQNEAQ (reference sequence). CDR3 size: 16 residues. The CDR3 loop is CASSLTGSATNEKLFF. For the CDR3, the DNA is TGTGCCAGCAGCTTGACAGGGTCTGCAACTAATGAAAAACTGTTTTTT. Complete variable domain (other parts from reference TRBV7-9 and TRBJ1-4): DTGVSQNPRHKITKRGQNVTFRCDPISEHNRLYWYRQTLGQGPEFLTYFQNEAQLEKSRLLSDRFSAERPKGSFSTLEIQRTEQGDSAMYLCASSLTGSATNEKLFFGSGTQLSVL.

This clonotype was picked up a small number of times. The chain employs TRBV27 and TRBJ1-6, with D maybe TRBD1 (6 bases). CDR1 is MNHEY and CDR2 is SMNVEV in the germline V gene (reference sequence). The V gene lost 5 bases and the J gene lost 0 bases, with 17 bases spanning the gap. This CDR3 contains 18 residues. CDR3 residues: CASSMRGQLSSYNSPLHF. In nucleotides, the CDR3 is TGTGCCAGCAGTATGCGGGGGCAGCTAAGCTCCTATAATTCACCCCTCCACTTT.

This clonotype was recorded at least ten times. The chain recombines TRBV15 with TRBJ1-5, with D tentatively TRBD1 (5 bases). In germline, CDR1 is LNHNV, CDR2 YYDKDF (reference sequence). V lost 0 bases to trimming and J lost 9 bases, with 21 bases between them. The CDR3 has 17 amino acids. CDR3 residues: CATSRETFGTPYRPQHF. Here the CDR3 DNA reads TGTGCCACCAGCAGAGAAACATTTGGGACCCCGTACCGGCCCCAGCATTTT.

This clonotype occurred many times. V gene TRBV11-2 combines with J gene TRBJ2-1; D is ambiguous. Trimming took 6 bases from V and 5 from J, leaving 2 bases between them. Germline lookup yields CDR1 SGHAT and CDR2 FQNNGV. The CDR3 is made up of 10 amino acids. CDR3 DNA sequence: TGTGCCAGCAGAGACAATGAGCAGTTCTTC. This translates into CASRDNEQFF.

V gene TRBV7-2 combines with J gene TRBJ2-7, with D maybe TRBD1 (5 bases). Germline V gene sequence: CDR1 SGHTA, CDR2 FQGNSA. Trimming removed 5 bases from V and 4 bases from J, with 12 bases in between. The CDR3 covers 13 residues. CDR3 coding DNA: TGTGCCAGCAGCCCTTTCAGGGCGTACGAGCAGTACTTC. Its translation: CASSPFRAYEQYF.

The chain uses TRBV6-5 and TRBJ2-1; a possible D gene is TRBD2 (5 bases). CDR3 size: 11 residues. V dropped 6 bases and J dropped 8 bases, with 8 bases sitting between them. Germline CDR1 reads MNHEY; CDR2 reads SVGAGI. Here the CDR3 reads CASRGGYEQFF. CDR3 nucleotide sequence: TGTGCCAGCAGGGGCGGGTATGAGCAGTTCTTC.

This clonotype was seen only a few times. This chain connects TRBV2 to TRBJ2-5; D might be TRBD2 (5 bases). This CDR3 region has 14 residues. Trimming pared 6 bases from V and 4 bases from J, leaving 15 bases between. Germline CDR1 and CDR2: SNHLY and FYNNEI. Written as DNA, the CDR3 is TGTGCCAGCAGGGGGAGAGACATCCCAGAGACCCAGTACTTC. It specifies CASRGRDIPETQYF.